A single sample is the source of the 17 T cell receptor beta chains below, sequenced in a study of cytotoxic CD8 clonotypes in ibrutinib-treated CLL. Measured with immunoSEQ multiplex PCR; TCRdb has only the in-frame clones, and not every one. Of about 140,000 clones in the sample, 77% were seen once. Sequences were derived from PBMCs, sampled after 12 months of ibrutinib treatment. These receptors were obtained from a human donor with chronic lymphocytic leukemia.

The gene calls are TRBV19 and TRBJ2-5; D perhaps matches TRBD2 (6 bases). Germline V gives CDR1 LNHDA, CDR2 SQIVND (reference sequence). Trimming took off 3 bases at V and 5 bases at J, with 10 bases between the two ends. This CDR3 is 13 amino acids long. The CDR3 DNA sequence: TGTGCCAGTAGTATTCTTGCGGGGGAGACCCAGTACTTC. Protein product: CASSILAGETQYF.

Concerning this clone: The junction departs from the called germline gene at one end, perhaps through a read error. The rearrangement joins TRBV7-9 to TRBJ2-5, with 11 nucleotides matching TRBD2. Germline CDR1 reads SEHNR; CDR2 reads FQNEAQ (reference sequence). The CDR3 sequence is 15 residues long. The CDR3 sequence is CASSLAGGGLETQYF. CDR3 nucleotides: TGTGCCAGCAGCCTAGCGGGGGGCGGTTTGGAGACCCAGTACTTC.

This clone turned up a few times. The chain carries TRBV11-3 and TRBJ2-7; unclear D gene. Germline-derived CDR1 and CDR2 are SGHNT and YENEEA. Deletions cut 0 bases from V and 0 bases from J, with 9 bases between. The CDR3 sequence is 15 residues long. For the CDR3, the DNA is TGTGCCAGCAGCTTAGATGCAGCCACCTCCTACGAGCAGTACTTC. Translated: CASSLDAATSYEQYF.

The CDR3, as DNA: TGTGCCAGCAGCTTAGTCCTTGGGGGCGCTTCAGATACGCAGTATTTT. Translation: CASSLVLGGASDTQYF. This chain joins TRBV7-2 and TRBJ2-3; D might be TRBD1 (6 bases). Trimming took 1 base from V and 4 from J, leaving 15 bases between them. CDR3 size: 16 residues. Germline loops: CDR1 SGHTA, CDR2 FQGNSA.

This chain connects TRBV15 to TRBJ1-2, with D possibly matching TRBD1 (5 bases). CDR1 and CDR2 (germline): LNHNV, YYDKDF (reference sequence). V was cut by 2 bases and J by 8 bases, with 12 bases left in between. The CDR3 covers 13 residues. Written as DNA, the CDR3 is TGTGCCACCAGCAGACCCTCCGGGACGGGCTACACCTTC. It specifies CATSRPSGTGYTF.

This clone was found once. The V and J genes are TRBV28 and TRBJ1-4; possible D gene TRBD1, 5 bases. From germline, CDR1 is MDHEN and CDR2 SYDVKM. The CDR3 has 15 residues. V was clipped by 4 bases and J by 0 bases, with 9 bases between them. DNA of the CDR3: TGTGCCAGCAGTTCAGCGACAGCAACTAATGAAAAACTGTTTTTT. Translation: CASSSATATNEKLFF.

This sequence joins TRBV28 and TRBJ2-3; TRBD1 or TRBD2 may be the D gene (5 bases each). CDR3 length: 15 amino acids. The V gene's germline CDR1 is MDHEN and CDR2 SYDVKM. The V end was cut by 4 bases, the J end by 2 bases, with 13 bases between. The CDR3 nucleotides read TGTGCCAGCAGTTCGATCGGGGCAATCACAGATACGCAGTATTTT. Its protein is CASSSIGAITDTQYF. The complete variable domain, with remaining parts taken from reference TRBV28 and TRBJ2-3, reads DVKVTQSSRYLVKRTGEKVFLECVQDMDHENMFWYRQDPGLGLRLIYFSYDVKMKEKGDIPEGYSVSREKKERFSLILESASTNQTSMYLCASSSIGAITDTQYFGPGTRLTVL.

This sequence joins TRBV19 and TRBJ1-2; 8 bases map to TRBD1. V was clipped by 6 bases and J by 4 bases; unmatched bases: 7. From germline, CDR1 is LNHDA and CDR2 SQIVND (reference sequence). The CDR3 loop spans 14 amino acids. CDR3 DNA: TGTGCCAGTAGAGAACAGGGGGAACTCTATGGCTACACCTTC. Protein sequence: CASREQGELYGYTF.

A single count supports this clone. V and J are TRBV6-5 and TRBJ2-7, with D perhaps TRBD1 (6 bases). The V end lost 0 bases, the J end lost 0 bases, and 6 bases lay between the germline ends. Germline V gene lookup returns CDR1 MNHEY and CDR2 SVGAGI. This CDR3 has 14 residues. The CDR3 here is CASSYSDSSYEQYF. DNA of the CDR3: TGTGCCAGCAGTTACTCGGACAGCTCCTACGAGCAGTACTTC.

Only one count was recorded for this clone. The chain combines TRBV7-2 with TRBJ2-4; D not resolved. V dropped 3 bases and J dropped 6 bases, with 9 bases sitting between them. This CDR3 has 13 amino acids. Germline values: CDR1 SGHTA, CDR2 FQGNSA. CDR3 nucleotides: TGTGCCAGCAGCTTGGGGTTTGGAAACATTCAGTACTTC. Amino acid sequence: CASSLGFGNIQYF.

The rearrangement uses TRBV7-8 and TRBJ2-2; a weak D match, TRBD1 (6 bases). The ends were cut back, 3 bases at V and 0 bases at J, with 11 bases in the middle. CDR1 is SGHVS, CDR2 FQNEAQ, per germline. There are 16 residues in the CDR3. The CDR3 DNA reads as TGTGCCAGCAGCTTCTCAGGGACATCGAACACCGGGGAGCTGTTTTTT. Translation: CASSFSGTSNTGELFF.

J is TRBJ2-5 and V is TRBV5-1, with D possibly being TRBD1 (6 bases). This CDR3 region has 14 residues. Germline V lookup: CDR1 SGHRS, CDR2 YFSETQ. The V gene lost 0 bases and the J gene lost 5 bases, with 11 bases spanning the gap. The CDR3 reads CASSLVGGLETQYF. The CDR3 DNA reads TGCGCCAGCAGCTTGGTTGGGGGCTTGGAGACCCAGTACTTC. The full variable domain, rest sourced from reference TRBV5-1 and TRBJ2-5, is KAGVTQTPRYLIKTRGQQVTLSCSPISGHRSVSWYQQTPGQGLQFLFEYFSETQRNKGNFPGRFSGRQFSNSRSEMNVSTLELGDSALYLCASSLVGGLETQYFGPGTRLLVL.

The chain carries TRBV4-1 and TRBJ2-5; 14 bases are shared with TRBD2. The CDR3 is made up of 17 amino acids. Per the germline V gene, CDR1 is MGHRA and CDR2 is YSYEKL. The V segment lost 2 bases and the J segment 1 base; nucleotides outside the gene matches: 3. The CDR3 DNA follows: TGCGCCAGCAGCCAAAGGACTAGCGGGGGGCCCCAAGAGACCCAGTACTTC. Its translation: CASSQRTSGGPQETQYF.

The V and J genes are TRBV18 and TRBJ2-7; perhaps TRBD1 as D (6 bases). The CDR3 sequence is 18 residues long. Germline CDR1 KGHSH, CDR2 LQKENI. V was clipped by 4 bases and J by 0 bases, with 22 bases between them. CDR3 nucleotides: TGTGCCAGCTCACTCACTTTTCCCGGGACAAGCTTCTCCTACGAGCAGTACTTC. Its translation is CASSLTFPGTSFSYEQYF.

The CDR3 sequence is CASRVGDEQFF. CDR3 nucleotide sequence: TGTGCCAGCAGGGTGGGGGATGAGCAGTTCTTC. The chain uses TRBV2 and TRBJ2-1; D may correspond to TRBD1 or TRBD2 (5 bases each). Germline values: CDR1 SNHLY, CDR2 FYNNEI. The CDR3 consists of 11 residues. Trimming removed 6 bases at V and 8 bases at J, with 8 bases between. Full variable domain (rest looked up from reference TRBV2 and TRBJ2-1): EPEVTQTPSHQVTQMGQEVILRCVPISNHLYFYWYRQILGQKVEFLVSFYNNEISEKSEIFDDQFSVERPDGSNFTLKIRSTKLEDSAMYFCASRVGDEQFFGPGTRLTVL.

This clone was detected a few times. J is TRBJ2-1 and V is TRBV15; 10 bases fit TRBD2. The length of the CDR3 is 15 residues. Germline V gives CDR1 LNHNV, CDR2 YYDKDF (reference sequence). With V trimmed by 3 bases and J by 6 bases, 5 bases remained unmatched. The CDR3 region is CATSSSAGGFNEQFF. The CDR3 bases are TGTGCCACCAGCAGCTCAGCGGGGGGGTTCAATGAGCAGTTCTTC.

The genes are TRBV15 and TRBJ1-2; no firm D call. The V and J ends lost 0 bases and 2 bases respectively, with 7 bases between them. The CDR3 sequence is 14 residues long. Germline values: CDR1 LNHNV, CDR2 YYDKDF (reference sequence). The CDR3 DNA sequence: TGTGCCACCAGCAGAGACCCTCAGAACTATGGCTACACCTTC. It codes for CATSRDPQNYGYTF.